The clone carrying this T cell receptor beta chain has only a few counts. A junction end diverges from the germline sequence, so it may reflect a read error. TCRdb reanalysed the 5' RACE reads using MiXCR and keeps one entry per CDR3 protein. The repertoire holds about 41,000 distinct CDR3 sequences, with 29% as singletons. The CDR3 spans 14 residues. CDR1 is SGHTA, CDR2 FQGNSA, per germline. What was sequenced was memory CD4+ T cells sorted from a lymph node. Stated subset: memory CD4+ T cells, CD4+CD45RO+CD25-. This TCR was sampled from a female donor with breast cancer. The rearrangement uses TRBV7-2 and TRBJ2-3; D is unresolved. The CDR3 reads CASSLAIGTDMQYF. The CDR3 coding sequence is TGTGCCAGCAGCTTAGCGATAGGAACAGATATGCAGTATTTT.